The 28 T cell receptor beta chains presented below share a single source sample, sequenced in a study of CD8+ T cells in alopecia areata. RNA was isolated and reverse transcribed to cDNA, the sequencing template. The data were produced by immunoSEQ multiplex PCR, yet TCRdb's version contains in-frame clones alone and is incomplete. The sample has 130,000 or so clones; approximately 86% are singletons. Treatment in this sample: oral pan-JAK inhibitor, 5-10 mg twice daily. The sequencing used CD8+ T cells sorted from blood, collected at week 4, from a patient treated with tofacitinib. The receptors were gathered from a human donor with alopecia areata.

The chain links TRBV9 to TRBJ2-1, with TRBD2 as a possible D gene (6 bases). The CDR3 is made up of 15 amino acids. Trimming left V 3 bases short and J 4 bases short, with 14 bases between. CDR1 SGDLS and CDR2 YYNGEE come from the germline V gene. CDR3 region: CASSAPGTSYNEQFF. DNA of the CDR3: TGTGCCAGCAGCGCCCCGGGGACTTCATACAATGAGCAGTTCTTC.

V usage is TRBV29-1 and J usage is TRBJ2-3, with D possibly TRBD2 on 5 matching bases. The CDR3 length is 15 residues. The germline V gene encodes CDR1 SQVTM and CDR2 ANQGSEA. The V end lost 0 bases, the J end lost 3 bases, and 13 bases lay between the germline ends. This chain's CDR3 is CSVEDRGNPTDTQYF. CDR3 bases: TGCAGCGTTGAAGATCGGGGAAACCCTACAGATACGCAGTATTTT.

The gene calls are TRBV9 and TRBJ1-1; weak D call: TRBD1 (6 bases). V lost 6 bases to trimming and J lost 2 bases, with 20 bases between them. The germline V gene has CDR1 SGDLS and CDR2 YYNGEE. The CDR3 sequence is 16 residues long. CDR3: CASTKGRDTINTEAFF. DNA of the CDR3: TGTGCCAGCACCAAAGGCAGGGACACCATTAACACTGAAGCTTTCTTT.

The J gene is TRBJ2-3, the V gene TRBV7-9, with TRBD2 matching over 9 bases. Losses at the gene ends were 8 bases for V and 2 bases for J; bases not matched to a gene: 11. Germline-derived CDR1 and CDR2 are SEHNR and FQNEAQ (reference sequence). There are 16 residues in the CDR3. The CDR3: CASSFWLAGITDTQYF. Written as DNA, the CDR3 is TGTGCCAGCTCCTTCTGGCTAGCGGGGATCACAGATACGCAGTATTTT.

The chain recombines TRBV10-3 with TRBJ1-5; D is uncertain. V was shortened by 2 bases and J by 0 bases, with 20 bases between the two germline ends. The germline CDR1 and CDR2 sequences are ENHRY and SYGVKD. This CDR3 has 19 residues. CDR3 residues: CAISEPTGTGRYSNQPQHF. CDR3 nucleotides: TGTGCCATCAGTGAGCCCACCGGCACCGGGCGCTATAGCAATCAGCCCCAGCATTTT.

The V gene is TRBV30, the J gene TRBJ2-1, with D hard to call. CDR3 length: 12 amino acids. Germline CDR1 reads GTSNPN; CDR2 reads SVGIG (reference sequence). The V and J ends lost 2 bases and 6 bases respectively, with 8 bases between them. CDR3 residues: CAWSKVSNEQFF. CDR3 bases: TGTGCCTGGAGTAAAGTCAGCAATGAGCAGTTCTTC. Looking up the rest from reference TRBV30 and TRBJ2-1 gives the full variable domain: SQTIHQWPATLVQPVGSPLSLECTVEGTSNPNLYWYRQAAGRGLQLLFYSVGIGQISSEVPQNLSASRPQDRQFILSSKKLLLSDSGFYLCAWSKVSNEQFFGPGTRLTVL.

The CDR3 region is CASSFGLYEQYF. The DNA for the CDR3 is TGTGCCAGCAGCTTCGGACTTTACGAGCAGTACTTC. The chain links TRBV7-9 to TRBJ2-7; perhaps TRBD2 as D (5 bases). CDR3 size: 12 residues. Germline lookup yields CDR1 SEHNR and CDR2 FQNEAQ (reference sequence). V was shortened by 3 bases and J by 4 bases, with 7 bases between the two germline ends.

The gene calls are TRBV6-5 and TRBJ2-1; 7 positions agree with TRBD1. This CDR3 is built from 14 residues. The V segment lost 6 bases and the J segment 6 bases; nucleotides outside the gene matches: 8. Per germline, CDR1 MNHEY and CDR2 SVGAGI. CDR3 sequence reads: CASSNPTGPNEQFF. The CDR3 nucleotides read TGTGCCAGCAGCAACCCGACAGGGCCCAATGAGCAGTTCTTC.

The rearrangement uses TRBV29-1 and TRBJ2-5; possible D gene TRBD2, 5 bases. V shed 1 base and J shed 4 bases, with 22 bases lying between them. CDR3 length: 17 residues. The germline gives CDR1 SQVTM, CDR2 ANQGSEA. CDR3: CSVEAETTPTARETQYF. CDR3 coding DNA: TGCAGCGTTGAAGCCGAGACTACCCCGACGGCTCGAGAGACCCAGTACTTC.

This chain connects TRBV14 to TRBJ1-1, with a tentative D call TRBD1 (5 bases). In germline, CDR1 is SGHDN, CDR2 FVKESK. V gave up 1 base and J gave up 3 bases, with 12 bases separating them. There are 15 residues in the CDR3. Written as DNA, the CDR3 is TGTGCCAGCAGCCAAGGGCGGAGGGGTGACACTGAAGCTTTCTTT. Protein: CASSQGRRGDTEAFF.

V gene TRBV6-5 combines with J gene TRBJ2-5, with D hard to call. This CDR3 is built from 15 residues. Germline CDR1 MNHEY, CDR2 SVGAGI. V lost 6 bases and J 0 bases, leaving 14 bases between the germline ends. This CDR3 reads CASSIASDYQETQYF. CDR3 DNA sequence: TGTGCCAGCAGCATAGCCTCCGACTACCAAGAGACCCAGTACTTC.

The sample holds a few counts of this clone. The genes are TRBV30 and TRBJ2-7; 8 bases map to TRBD2. This CDR3 region has 13 residues. CDR1 is GTSNPN and CDR2 is SVGIG in the germline V gene (reference sequence). Trimming took 3 bases from V and 3 from J; bases not matched to a gene: 4. The CDR3 region is CAWRIAGYYEQYF. CDR3 in DNA: TGTGCCTGGAGGATAGCGGGGTACTACGAGCAGTACTTC.

The CDR3 spells CSVEDLGTDPYEQYF. The CDR3 nucleotides read TGCAGCGTTGAAGATCTCGGGACAGACCCCTACGAGCAGTACTTC. J is TRBJ2-7 and V is TRBV29-1; 7 bases are a match to TRBD1. The CDR3 runs to 15 residues. Unmatched junction bases numbered 7, after V lost 0 bases and J lost 2 bases. Germline V gene lookup returns CDR1 SQVTM and CDR2 ANQGSEA.

The rearrangement joins TRBV6-5 to TRBJ1-1; a weak D match, TRBD1 (5 bases). The length of the CDR3 is 14 residues. Looked up from germline, CDR1 is MNHEY and CDR2 is SVGAGI. Trimming left V 7 bases short and J 5 bases short, with 17 bases between. CDR3 in amino acids: CASILEGARTEAFF. The DNA of the CDR3 is TGTGCCAGCATTTTAGAAGGGGCGCGGACTGAAGCTTTCTTT.

A word on this clone: The same CDR3 arises from other DNA sequences in this sample as well. The chain links TRBV5-1 to TRBJ2-7, with 7 bases matching TRBD1. The CDR3 covers 14 residues. Looked up from germline, CDR1 is SGHRS and CDR2 is YFSETQ. V lost 4 bases and J lost 4; bases outside the gene matches: 8. CDR3 sequence: CASSPRQGSYEQYF. CDR3 nucleotides: TGCGCCAGCAGCCCGCGACAGGGTAGTTACGAGCAGTACTTC.

This sequence joins TRBV2 and TRBJ2-5; a weak D match, TRBD2 (6 bases). This CDR3 contains 13 residues. V lost 8 bases, J lost 5 bases, and 15 bases lay in between. Germline V lookup: CDR1 SNHLY, CDR2 FYNNEI. This CDR3 is CASEGGVGETQYF. CDR3 nucleotide sequence: TGTGCCAGCGAAGGAGGGGTCGGGGAGACCCAGTACTTC.

This sequence joins TRBV4-1 and TRBJ2-7; TRBD2 matches at 7 bases. The CDR3 covers 19 residues. Germline trimming cut 0 bases from V and 2 bases from J; bases unmatched to any gene: 16. In germline, CDR1 is MGHRA, CDR2 YSYEKL. The CDR3 coding sequence is TGCGCCAGCAGCCAAGATACATGGGAGGGGACGGATGCAGCCTACGAGCAGTACTTC. It codes for CASSQDTWEGTDAAYEQYF.

The genes are TRBV27 and TRBJ2-1; D unresolved. CDR1 and CDR2 (germline): MNHEY, SMNVEV (reference sequence). CDR3 size: 16 residues. V dropped 6 bases and J dropped 3 bases, with 18 bases sitting between them. The CDR3 reads CASSLNSLENYNEQFF. CDR3 nucleotide sequence: TGTGCCAGCAGCTTGAACAGCTTGGAGAACTACAATGAGCAGTTCTTC.

The V and J genes are TRBV29-1 and TRBJ2-7, with TRBD1 matching over 8 bases. V gave up 7 bases and J gave up 3 bases; unmatched junction bases: 8. CDR1 and CDR2 (germline): SQVTM, ANQGSEA. The CDR3 extends over 13 amino acids. This CDR3 is CSALPGTGYEQYF. CDR3 coding DNA: TGCAGCGCGCTACCCGGGACAGGCTACGAGCAGTACTTC.

V is TRBV4-1 and J is TRBJ2-7, with D hard to call. CDR1 and CDR2 (germline): MGHRA, YSYEKL. Trimming left V 1 base short and J 4 bases short, with 8 bases between. This CDR3 contains 13 residues. CDR3 amino acids: CASSQVNGYEQYF. CDR3 coding DNA: TGCGCCAGCAGCCAAGTTAATGGTTACGAGCAGTACTTC.

A note on this clone: The sample has other DNA sequences that encode this CDR3 too. The genes are TRBV5-6 and TRBJ2-7; D gene uncertain. Trimming stripped 5 bases from V and 3 bases from J, with 6 bases between. This CDR3 has 11 amino acids. Germline-derived CDR1 and CDR2 are SGHDT and YYEEEE. The CDR3 bases are TGTGCCAGCAGTTTACGCTACGAGCAGTACTTC. Translation gives CASSLRYEQYF.

The chain carries TRBV7-8 and TRBJ2-7; D not resolved. The CDR3 is 13 residues long. From germline, CDR1 is SGHVS and CDR2 FQNEAQ. V dropped 1 base and J dropped 5 bases, with 9 bases sitting between them. The CDR3: CASSLVQYHEQYF. DNA for the CDR3: TGTGCCAGCAGCTTAGTTCAATACCACGAGCAGTACTTC.

The J gene is TRBJ2-1, the V gene TRBV9; no definite D call. The germline CDR1 and CDR2 sequences are SGDLS and YYNGEE. This CDR3 has 13 residues. The germline V and J ends were trimmed by 2 bases and 8 bases, with 11 bases remaining between them. The CDR3 DNA is TGTGCCAGCAGCGTCTCCGGCCGGGATGAGCAGTTCTTC. This encodes CASSVSGRDEQFF.

This rearrangement joins TRBV7-3 to TRBJ2-7, with TRBD1 matching 7 bases. V trimming: 8 bases; J trimming: 3 bases; junction bases outside the gene matches: 4. This CDR3 comprises 12 residues. Per germline, CDR1 SGHTA and CDR2 FQGTGA. CDR3 sequence reads: CASGDRHYEQYF. The CDR3 nucleotides read TGTGCCAGCGGGGACAGACACTACGAGCAGTACTTC.

V and J are TRBV19 and TRBJ2-7; D remains ambiguous. The ends were cut back, 6 bases at V and 5 bases at J, with 17 bases in the middle. The germline gives CDR1 LNHDA, CDR2 SQIVND (reference sequence). The CDR3 spans 14 residues. CDR3 sequence: CASRGTAVGHEQYF. DNA of the CDR3: TGTGCCAGTAGGGGAACGGCAGTCGGGCACGAGCAGTACTTC.

Comment on this clone: Within the sample, other DNA sequences also encode this same CDR3. This sequence joins TRBV5-6 and TRBJ1-1; D uncertain. Between the trimmed V and J ends, which lost 0 bases and 5 bases, there was a span of 2 bases. Per the germline V gene, CDR1 is SGHDT and CDR2 is YYEEEE. This CDR3 is 11 amino acids long. The CDR3 loop reads CASSLGTEAFF. The CDR3 DNA sequence: TGTGCCAGCAGCTTGGGGACTGAAGCTTTCTTT.

The chain is built from TRBV7-8 and TRBJ2-4, with D tentatively TRBD1 or TRBD2 (5 bases each). Per the germline V gene, CDR1 is SGHVS and CDR2 is FQNEAQ. The V and J ends lost 6 bases and 6 bases respectively, with 15 bases between them. The CDR3 is made up of 14 amino acids. CDR3 DNA: TGTGCCAGCAGAGAGGGAGTGGGGACAAACATTCAGTACTTC. Its protein is CASREGVGTNIQYF.

The rearrangement uses TRBV11-2 and TRBJ2-7; unclear D gene. V was cut by 3 bases and J by 3 bases, with 12 bases left in between. This CDR3 region has 14 residues. Germline CDR1 reads SGHAT; CDR2 reads FQNNGV. CDR3 in DNA: TGTGCCAGCAGCTTGCCCGCGCCGCACTACGAGCAGTACTTC. Its translation: CASSLPAPHYEQYF.